This is a list of T cell receptor beta chains from one sample in a study of vaccination and CD4 T cells after COVID-19. Antigens of these TCRs are unknown. TCRdb used MiXCR to reprocess the PCR reads, holding one entry per CDR3 protein. The profile covers 12,000 or so distinct CDR3 sequences, with 35% to 40% appearing a single time and approximately 15% taken by the ten largest. The sample was CD4+ T cells from blood, cultured in vitro. All receptors come from a human donor in good health. Both conserved end residues are part of each CDR3. D genes are given only for firm matches. For some rows the clone size is stated as once, few or many, or as a class when expanded; others skip it.

v_call: TRBV27
clone_size: -
j_call: TRBJ1-1
d_call: -
cdr3_nt: TGTGCCAGCAGTTTATCATGGCGGGGGACTGAAGCTTTCTTT
cdr3_aa: CASSLSWRGTEAFF

v_call: TRBV20-1
clone_size: -
j_call: TRBJ2-5
d_call: TRBD2
cdr3_nt: TGCAGTACTAACCCGGGACTAGAAGAGACCCAGTACTTC
cdr3_aa: CSTNPGLEETQYF

v_call: TRBV10-3
clone_size: -
j_call: TRBJ2-5
d_call: -
cdr3_nt: TGTGCCATCAGGACAGATAACCAAGAGACCCAGTACTTC
cdr3_aa: CAIRTDNQETQYF

v_call: TRBV7-2
clone_size: few
j_call: TRBJ2-7
d_call: -
cdr3_nt: TGTGCCAGCAGCTTCGCCTACTCCTACGAGCAGTACTTC
cdr3_aa: CASSFAYSYEQYF

v_call: TRBV6-1
clone_size: -
j_call: TRBJ1-1
d_call: TRBD1
cdr3_nt: TGTGCCAGCAGGGGTGAGGGGGCGAACACTGAAGCTTTCTTT
cdr3_aa: CASRGEGANTEAFF

v_call: TRBV27
clone_size: -
j_call: TRBJ1-6
d_call: TRBD1
cdr3_nt: TGTGCCAGCAGTTTAAGGGGACAGGGTGGCTCACCCCTCCACTTT
cdr3_aa: CASSLRGQGGSPLHF

v_call: TRBV28
clone_size: few
j_call: TRBJ1-2
d_call: -
cdr3_nt: TGTGCCAGCAGTCCCCTCGCGGCGACGGGAGGCTACACCTTC
cdr3_aa: CASSPLAATGGYTF

v_call: TRBV20-1
clone_size: -
j_call: TRBJ1-2
d_call: TRBD1
cdr3_nt: TGCAGTGCTAGAGATAGTACAGGGGTGGGAGGCTACACCTTC
cdr3_aa: CSARDSTGVGGYTF

v_call: TRBV7-9
clone_size: -
j_call: TRBJ1-4
d_call: -
cdr3_nt: TGTGCCAGCAGCTTATGGGCAACTAATGAAAAACTGTTTTTT
cdr3_aa: CASSLWATNEKLFF

v_call: TRBV2
clone_size: -
j_call: TRBJ2-7
d_call: -
cdr3_nt: TGTGCCAGCATAAGCGGCTCCTACGAGCAGTACTTC
cdr3_aa: CASISGSYEQYF

v_call: TRBV4-3
clone_size: few
j_call: TRBJ2-3
d_call: TRBD2
cdr3_nt: TGCGCCAGCAGCCAAGAAGCCCTACATGTCGCGGGAGGAGATACGCAGTATTTT
cdr3_aa: CASSQEALHVAGGDTQYF

v_call: TRBV7-9
clone_size: -
j_call: TRBJ2-2
d_call: TRBD1
cdr3_nt: TGTGCCAGCAGCCCGGACAGGGGGAACACCGGGGAGCTGTTTTTT
cdr3_aa: CASSPDRGNTGELFF

v_call: TRBV24-1
clone_size: few
j_call: TRBJ2-3
d_call: TRBD2
cdr3_nt: TGTGCCACCAGTGACCCCTCGGCGGGAGGAGGTACGCAGTATTTT
cdr3_aa: CATSDPSAGGGTQYF

v_call: TRBV28
clone_size: -
j_call: TRBJ1-5
d_call: TRBD1
cdr3_nt: TGTGCCAGCAGTAGAACCGAAGGACAGGGAGGTCAGCCCCAGCATTTT
cdr3_aa: CASSRTEGQGGQPQHF

v_call: TRBV7-3
clone_size: few
j_call: TRBJ2-1
d_call: -
cdr3_nt: TGTGCCAGCAGCTTAAACCTCCAGGGGAATGAGCAGTTCTTC
cdr3_aa: CASSLNLQGNEQFF

v_call: TRBV24-1
clone_size: few
j_call: TRBJ1-2
d_call: TRBD1
cdr3_nt: TGTGCCACCAGTGATTCCGGGACAGCGAGCTATGGCTACACCTTC
cdr3_aa: CATSDSGTASYGYTF

v_call: TRBV20-1
clone_size: -
j_call: TRBJ1-1
d_call: TRBD1
cdr3_nt: TGCAGTGCTTCGACAGGGGGGAACACTGAAGCTTTCTTT
cdr3_aa: CSASTGGNTEAFF

v_call: TRBV19
clone_size: -
j_call: TRBJ2-2
d_call: TRBD2
cdr3_nt: TGTGCCAGTGGAGTAGCGGGAGGGCGGGGGACCGGGGAGCTGTTTTTT
cdr3_aa: CASGVAGGRGTGELFF

v_call: TRBV20-1
clone_size: few
j_call: TRBJ2-7
d_call: TRBD1
cdr3_nt: TGCAGTGCCAGACCGACAGGGATCCCCTACGAGCAGTACTTC
cdr3_aa: CSARPTGIPYEQYF

v_call: TRBV6-2/TRBV6-3
clone_size: -
j_call: TRBJ2-1
d_call: TRBD2
cdr3_nt: TGTGCCAGCAGGAAGGGACCGGGACTAGCGGGGGATGAGCAGTTCTTC
cdr3_aa: CASRKGPGLAGDEQFF